This T cell receptor (beta chain) comes out of a study of T cell responses to AZD1222 COVID-19 vaccine. Study-level findings and limits: Females made up more of the donors, who were largely white British, and clonal diversity may have come out too low. As reported, nearly half of all spike-specific TCRs target variant regions that are unmutated. After two AZD1222 doses, spike-specific TCR breadth and depth rose versus day 0. Dominant CD4 TCR responses targeted spike regions 160-218 and 743-854.

Sequencing was performed with immunoSEQ multiplex PCR; in TCRdb, only in-frame clones are kept and a portion is missing. The sample comprises 150,000 to 200,000 clones, about 88% of which are singletons, and roughly a quarter rests with the top ten. Germline V gene lookup returns CDR1 SEHNR and CDR2 FQNEAQ (reference sequence). CDR3 length equals 14 residues. V lost 1 base and J lost 2, with 9 bases in between. Remarks on this clone: Its target is unknown.

The receptor was isolated from an adult who received the AZD1222 COVID-19 vaccine. V is TRBV7-9 and J is TRBJ2-7; D ambiguous. The sample in question was peripheral blood, obtained 28 days after the second AZD1222 dose. CDR3 DNA: TGTGCCAGCAGCTTAGAGGTGGGAACCTACGAGCAGTACTTC. It specifies CASSLEVGTYEQYF.